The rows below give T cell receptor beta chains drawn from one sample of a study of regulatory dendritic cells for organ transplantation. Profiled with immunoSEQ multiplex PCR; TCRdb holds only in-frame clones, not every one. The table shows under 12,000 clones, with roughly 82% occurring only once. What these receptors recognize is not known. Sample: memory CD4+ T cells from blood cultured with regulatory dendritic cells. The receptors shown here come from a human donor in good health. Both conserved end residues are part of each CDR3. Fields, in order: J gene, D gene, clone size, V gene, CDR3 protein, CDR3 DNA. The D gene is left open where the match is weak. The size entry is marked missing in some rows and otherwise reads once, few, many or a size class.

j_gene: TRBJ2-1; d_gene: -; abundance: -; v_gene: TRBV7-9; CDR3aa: CASSLPSDLGEQFF; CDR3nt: TGTGCCAGCAGCTTACCTAGCGACTTGGGTGAGCAGTTCTTC
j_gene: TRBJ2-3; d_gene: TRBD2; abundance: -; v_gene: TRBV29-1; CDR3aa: CSVPGLAGGRDTQYF; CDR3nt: TGCAGCGTCCCTGGACTAGCGGGGGGGCGAGATACGCAGTATTTT
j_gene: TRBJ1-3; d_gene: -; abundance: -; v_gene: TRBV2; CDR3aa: CASSPRVGSGNTIYF; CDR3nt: TGTGCCAGCAGCCCCCGGGTCGGCTCTGGAAACACCATATATTTT
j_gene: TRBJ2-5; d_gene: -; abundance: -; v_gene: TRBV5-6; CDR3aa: CASSFLWGRGQETQYF; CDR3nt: TGTGCCAGCAGCTTCCTCTGGGGGCGGGGGCAAGAGACCCAGTACTTC
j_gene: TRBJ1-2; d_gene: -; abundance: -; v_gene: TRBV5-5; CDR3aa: CASSPDLRTAFNYGYTF; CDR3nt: TGTGCCAGCAGCCCGGACCTAAGGACAGCATTTAACTATGGCTACACCTTC
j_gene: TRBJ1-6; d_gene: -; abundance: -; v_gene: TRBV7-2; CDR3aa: CASSLDSQGWNSPLHF; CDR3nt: TGTGCCAGCAGCCTAGACTCTCAGGGGTGGAATTCACCCCTCCACTTT
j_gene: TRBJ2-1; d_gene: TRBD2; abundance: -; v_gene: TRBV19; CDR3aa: CASSFGLAGGGEQFF; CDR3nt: TGTGCCAGTAGTTTCGGACTAGCGGGGGGGGGTGAGCAGTTCTTC
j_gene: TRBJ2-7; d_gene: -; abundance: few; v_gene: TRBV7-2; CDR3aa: CASSLSFRSSEQYF; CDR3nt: TGTGCCAGCAGCTTATCTTTTCGGTCCTCCGAGCAGTACTTC
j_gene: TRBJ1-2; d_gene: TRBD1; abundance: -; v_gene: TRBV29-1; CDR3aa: CSVSGQGRYGYTF; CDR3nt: TGCAGCGTATCCGGACAGGGGCGGTATGGCTACACCTTC
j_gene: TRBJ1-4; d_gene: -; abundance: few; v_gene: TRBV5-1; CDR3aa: CASSLFRADNEKLFF; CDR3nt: TGCGCCAGCAGCTTGTTCAGGGCGGATAATGAAAAACTGTTTTTT
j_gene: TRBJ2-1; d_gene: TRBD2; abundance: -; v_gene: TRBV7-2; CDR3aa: CASSIPSGGGLPEQFF; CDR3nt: TGTGCCAGCAGCATCCCTAGCGGGGGGGGATTACCGGAGCAGTTCTTC
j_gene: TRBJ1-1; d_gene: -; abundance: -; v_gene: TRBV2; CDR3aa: CASRRTDSNTEAFF; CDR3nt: TGTGCCAGCAGAAGGACAGATTCGAACACTGAAGCTTTCTTT
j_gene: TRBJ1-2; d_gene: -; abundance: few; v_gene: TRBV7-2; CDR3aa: CASSEQGRGRYGYTF; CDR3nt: TGTGCCAGCAGCGAACAAGGGCGGGGGAGGTATGGCTACACCTTC
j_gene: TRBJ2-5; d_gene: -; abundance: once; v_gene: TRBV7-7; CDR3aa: CASSLGPGETQYF; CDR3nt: TGTGCCAGCAGCTTAGGTCCAGGAGAGACCCAGTACTTC
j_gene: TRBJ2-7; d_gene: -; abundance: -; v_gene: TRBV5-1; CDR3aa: CASSLVTGYEQYF; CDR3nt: TGCGCCAGCAGCTTGGTTACAGGCTACGAGCAGTACTTC
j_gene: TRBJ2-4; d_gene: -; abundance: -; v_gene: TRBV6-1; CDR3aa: CASRIGAHKNIQYF; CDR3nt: TGTGCCAGCCGAATAGGGGCTCACAAAAACATTCAGTACTTC
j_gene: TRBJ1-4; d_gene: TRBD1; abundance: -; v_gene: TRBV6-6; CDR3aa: CASRLKGAGNEKLFF; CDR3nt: TGTGCCAGCAGATTAAAGGGGGCCGGTAATGAAAAACTGTTTTTT
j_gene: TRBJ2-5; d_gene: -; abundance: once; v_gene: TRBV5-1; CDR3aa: CASTPLETQYF; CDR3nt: TGCGCCAGCACCCCCCTGGAGACCCAGTACTTC
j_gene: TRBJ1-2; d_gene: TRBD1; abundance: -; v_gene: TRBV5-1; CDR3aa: CASSLQGDRYGYTF; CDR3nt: TGCGCCAGCAGCCTGCAGGGGGATAGGTATGGCTACACCTTC
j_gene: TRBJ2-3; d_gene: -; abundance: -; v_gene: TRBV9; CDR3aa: CASGAAGASTDTQYF; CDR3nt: TGTGCCAGCGGTGCCGCGGGCGCTAGCACAGATACGCAGTATTTT
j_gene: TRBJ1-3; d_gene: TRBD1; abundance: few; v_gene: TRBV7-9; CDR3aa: CASQGQADTIYF; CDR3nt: TGTGCCAGCCAGGGACAGGCTGACACCATATATTTT
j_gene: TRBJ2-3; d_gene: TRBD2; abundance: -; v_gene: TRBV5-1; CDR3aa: CASSLVPSGGPGGDTQYF; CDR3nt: TGCGCCAGCAGCTTGGTCCCTAGCGGGGGCCCCGGGGGAGATACGCAGTATTTT
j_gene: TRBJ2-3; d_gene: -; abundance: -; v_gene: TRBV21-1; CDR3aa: CASSTGRSSTDTQYF; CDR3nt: TGTGCCAGCAGCACAGGGCGTTCTAGCACAGATACGCAGTATTTT
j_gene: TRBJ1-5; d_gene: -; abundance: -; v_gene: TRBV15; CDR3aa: CATSTDLVRGHQPQHF; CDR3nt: TGTGCCACCAGCACCGACCTAGTCAGGGGCCATCAGCCCCAGCATTTT
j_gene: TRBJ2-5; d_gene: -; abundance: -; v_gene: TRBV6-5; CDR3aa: CASSRGALETQYF; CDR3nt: TGTGCCAGCAGCCGGGGGGCCTTAGAGACCCAGTACTTC
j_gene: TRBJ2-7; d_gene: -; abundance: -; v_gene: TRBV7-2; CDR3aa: CASSGAYEQYF; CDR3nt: TGTGCCAGCAGCGGAGCCTACGAGCAGTACTTC
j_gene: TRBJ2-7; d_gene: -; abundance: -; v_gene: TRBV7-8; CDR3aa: CASSLAGIVGVPYEQYF; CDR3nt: TGTGCCAGCAGCTTAGCGGGTATAGTCGGGGTCCCCTACGAGCAGTACTTC
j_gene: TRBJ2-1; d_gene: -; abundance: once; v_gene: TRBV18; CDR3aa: CASSPPVQGSYNEQFF; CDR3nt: TGTGCCAGCTCACCACCGGTTCAGGGGTCCTACAATGAGCAGTTCTTC
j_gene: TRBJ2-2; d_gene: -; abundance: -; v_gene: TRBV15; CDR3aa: CATSRDGLGLYTGELFF; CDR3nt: TGTGCCACCAGCAGAGATGGCCTGGGACTGTACACCGGGGAGCTGTTTTTT
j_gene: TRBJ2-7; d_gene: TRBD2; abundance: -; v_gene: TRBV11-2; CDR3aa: CASSLGGGGVYEQYF; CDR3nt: TGTGCCAGCAGCTTAGGCGGGGGGGGTGTCTACGAGCAGTACTTC
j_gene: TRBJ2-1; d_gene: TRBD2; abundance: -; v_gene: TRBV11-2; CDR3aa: CASSFSGGEGEQFF; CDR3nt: TGTGCCAGCAGCTTTAGCGGGGGGGAGGGTGAGCAGTTCTTC
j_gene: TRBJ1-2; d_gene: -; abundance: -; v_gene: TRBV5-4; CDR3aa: CASSFGDRYGYTF; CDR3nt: TGTGCCAGCAGCTTTGGAGACCGCTATGGCTACACCTTC
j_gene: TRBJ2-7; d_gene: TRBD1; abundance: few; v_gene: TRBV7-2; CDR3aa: CASSSGTGKTYEQYF; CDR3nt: TGTGCCAGCAGCTCTGGGACAGGTAAAACCTACGAGCAGTACTTC
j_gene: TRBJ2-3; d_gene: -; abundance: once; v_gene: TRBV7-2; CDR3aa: CASSSGLATDTQYF; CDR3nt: TGTGCCAGCAGCTCCGGACTTGCTACAGATACGCAGTATTTT
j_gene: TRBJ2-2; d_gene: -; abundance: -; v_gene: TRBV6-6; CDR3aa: CASSSGTNTGELFF; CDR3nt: TGTGCCAGCAGTAGCGGTACGAACACCGGGGAGCTGTTTTTT
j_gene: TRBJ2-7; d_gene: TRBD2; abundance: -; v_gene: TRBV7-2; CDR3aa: CASSETSGPYF; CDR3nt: TGTGCCAGCAGTGAGACTAGCGGCCCATACTTC
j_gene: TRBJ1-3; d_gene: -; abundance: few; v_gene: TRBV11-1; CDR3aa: CASSFDSSGNTIYF; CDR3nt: TGTGCCAGCAGCTTCGACAGCTCTGGAAACACCATATATTTT